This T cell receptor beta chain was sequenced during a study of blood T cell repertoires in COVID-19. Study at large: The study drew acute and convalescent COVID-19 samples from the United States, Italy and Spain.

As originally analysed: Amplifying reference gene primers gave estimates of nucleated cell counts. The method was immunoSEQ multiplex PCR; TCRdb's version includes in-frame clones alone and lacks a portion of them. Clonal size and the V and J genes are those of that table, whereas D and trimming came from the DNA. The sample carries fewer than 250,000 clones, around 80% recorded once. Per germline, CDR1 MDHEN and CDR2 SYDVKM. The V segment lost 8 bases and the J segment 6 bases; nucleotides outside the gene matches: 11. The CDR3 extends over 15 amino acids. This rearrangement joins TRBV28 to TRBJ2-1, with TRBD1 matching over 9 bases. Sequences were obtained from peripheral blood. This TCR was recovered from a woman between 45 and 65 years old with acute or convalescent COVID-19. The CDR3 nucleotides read TGTGCCAGCGGAACCGGGGACAGGGCGAGCAATGAGCAGTTCTTC. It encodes CASGTGDRASNEQFF.